These T cell receptor beta chains were read from a single sample in a study of blood T cell repertoires in COVID-19. Data came from immunoSEQ multiplex PCR; TCRdb stores just in-frame clones and leaves some out. In the table there are tens of thousands of clones, about three quarters of which are singletons. Sequencing was performed on peripheral blood. These receptors came from an elderly woman with active or convalescent COVID-19. The conserved cysteine and the conserved F or W are not part of the CDR3 here. The size entry is marked missing in some rows and otherwise reads once, few, many or a size class.

abundance	j_gene	v_gene	CDR3aa
-	TRBJ1-1	TRBV6-5	ASIPRGWGNTEAF
-	TRBJ2-3	TRBV12-3/TRBV12-4	ASSRGTDTQY
few	TRBJ1-2	TRBV6-2/TRBV6-3	ASSYKGILDGYT
-	TRBJ1-1	TRBV6-5	ASGPRQTYTEAF
-	TRBJ2-5	TRBV5-5	ASSLGGGGYGTQY
-	TRBJ2-1	TRBV30	AWSPRQGAYNEQF
-	TRBJ1-3	TRBV5-6	ASSLVATSSGNTIY
once	TRBJ1-4	TRBV7-9	ASSRARDPGVANEKLF
-	TRBJ1-3	TRBV18	ASSPFNMEAGNTIY
-	TRBJ1-2	TRBV30	AWLEETYFNYGYT
-	TRBJ1-2	TRBV6-5	ASSYFQSPNYGYT
few	TRBJ2-7	TRBV10-3	AISGGQGVAYEQY
-	TRBJ1-1	TRBV2	ASTPMPGETEAF
-	TRBJ1-1	TRBV12-3/TRBV12-4	ASSFGGNTEAF
-	TRBJ2-1	TRBV7-2	ASSLVQGANEQF
-	TRBJ2-5	TRBV7-8	ASSISPGQGSLETQY
-	TRBJ2-4	TRBV6-2/TRBV6-3	ASSDSGWVAKNIQY
-	TRBJ1-6	TRBV6-2/TRBV6-3	ASSIARDSPLH
-	TRBJ1-2	TRBV28	ATSGTGLANYGYT
few	TRBJ1-1	TRBV11-1	ASSSIQGGEAF
few	TRBJ1-1	TRBV2	ASSETAGGTEAF
-	TRBJ1-2	TRBV5-1	ASSYGTGGGTYGYT
-	TRBJ2-1	TRBV30	AWSEQGYNEQF
-	TRBJ1-2	TRBV7-8	ASSLGTGGFHYGYT
-	TRBJ2-2	TRBV19	ASTSTGAGELF